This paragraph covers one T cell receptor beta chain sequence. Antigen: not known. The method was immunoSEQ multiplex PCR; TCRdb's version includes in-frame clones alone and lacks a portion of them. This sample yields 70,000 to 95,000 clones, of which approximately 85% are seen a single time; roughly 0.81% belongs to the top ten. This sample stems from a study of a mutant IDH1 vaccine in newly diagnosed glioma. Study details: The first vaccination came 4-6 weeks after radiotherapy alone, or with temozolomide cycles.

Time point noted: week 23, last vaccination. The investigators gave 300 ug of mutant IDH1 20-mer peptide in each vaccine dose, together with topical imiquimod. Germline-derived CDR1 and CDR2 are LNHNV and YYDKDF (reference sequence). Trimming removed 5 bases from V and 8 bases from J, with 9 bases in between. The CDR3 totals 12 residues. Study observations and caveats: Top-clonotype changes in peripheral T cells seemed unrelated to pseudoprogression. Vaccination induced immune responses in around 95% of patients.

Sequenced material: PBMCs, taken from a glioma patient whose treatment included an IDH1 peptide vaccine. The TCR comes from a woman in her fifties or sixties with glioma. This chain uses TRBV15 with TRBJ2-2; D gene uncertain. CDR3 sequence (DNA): TGTGCCACCAGCCGAGGTGGAGGGGAGCTGTTTTTT. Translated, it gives CATSRGGGELFF.